Listed below are T cell receptor beta chains from one sample, sequenced in a study of blood T cell repertoires in COVID-19. TCRdb keeps only in-frame clones here, not all; method: immunoSEQ multiplex PCR. Among 230,000 or so clones listed, about 87% were seen once. Sequencing was performed on PBMCs or T cells enriched from blood (not recorded which). Receptor source: a woman under 40 who had recovered from COVID-19. CDR3s include the opening cysteine and the closing phenylalanine or tryptophan. D genes are given only for firm matches. Clone size, where shown, is once, few, many, or a class for clones that have expanded.

TRBV2	TRBJ2-7	-	-	TGTGCCAGCAGTCCAGACACAACCTACGAGCAGTACTTC	CASSPDTTYEQYF
TRBV2	TRBJ1-5	-	-	TGTGCCAGCAGTGGAGAGCGCGGGCCCCAGCATTTT	CASSGERGPQHF
TRBV3-1/TRBV3-2	TRBJ2-1	-	TRBD1	TGTGCCAGCAGCCGAGGGACAGGGACCTACAATGAGCAGTTCTTC	CASSRGTGTYNEQFF
TRBV29-1	TRBJ1-2	once	-	TGCAGCGTTGAAGCCTTCGGTGGCTACACCTTC	CSVEAFGGYTF
TRBV12-3/TRBV12-4	TRBJ1-1	-	-	TGTGCCAGCAGTTTATTGTTGGGCGCTGAAGCTTTCTTT	CASSLLLGAEAFF
TRBV6-6	TRBJ1-1	-	-	TGTGCCAGCGGACCAAGGACAGATATCATGAACACTGAAGCTTTCTTT	CASGPRTDIMNTEAFF
TRBV3-1/TRBV3-2	TRBJ2-5	-	-	TGTGCCAGCAGCCAAGCTGCTAGCCACCCTGAGACCCAGTACTTC	CASSQAASHPETQYF
TRBV9	TRBJ2-3	-	-	TGTGCCAGCAGCGTAGAGGGGGGGCAATCAGATACGCAGTATTTT	CASSVEGGQSDTQYF
TRBV6-2/TRBV6-3	TRBJ2-7	-	TRBD2	TGTGCCAGCAGTTACGGCCTAGCGGGCAGCTACGAGCAGTACTTC	CASSYGLAGSYEQYF
TRBV5-4	TRBJ2-1	-	-	TGTGCCAGCAGCCCAAGACAGGTTCCCTACAATGAGCAGTTCTTC	CASSPRQVPYNEQFF
TRBV4-3	TRBJ2-2	-	-	TGCGCCAGCAGCCAAGATGGCAGGGACTACACCGGGGAGCTGTTTTTT	CASSQDGRDYTGELFF
TRBV7-2	TRBJ1-2	-	-	TGTGCCAGCAGTTACCTGGGTCGGAGGGAAAACTTC	CASSYLGRRENF
TRBV4-3	TRBJ1-2	-	-	TGCGCCAGCAGCCAAGAGGGAGGGACCGGCTATGGCTACACCTTC	CASSQEGGTGYGYTF
TRBV7-6	TRBJ2-3	-	TRBD2	TGTGCCAGCAGCTTAGGACTAGCGGAGGCCTCAAGGACGCAGTATTTT	CASSLGLAEASRTQYF
TRBV7-9	TRBJ1-1	-	-	TGTGCCAGCAGCTTACAGGCCAGGACTTTCTTT	CASSLQARTFF
TRBV5-1	TRBJ2-3	-	TRBD2	TGCGCCAGCAGCTTTTACGGGGGGGCTTATATGGATACGCAGTATTTT	CASSFYGGAYMDTQYF